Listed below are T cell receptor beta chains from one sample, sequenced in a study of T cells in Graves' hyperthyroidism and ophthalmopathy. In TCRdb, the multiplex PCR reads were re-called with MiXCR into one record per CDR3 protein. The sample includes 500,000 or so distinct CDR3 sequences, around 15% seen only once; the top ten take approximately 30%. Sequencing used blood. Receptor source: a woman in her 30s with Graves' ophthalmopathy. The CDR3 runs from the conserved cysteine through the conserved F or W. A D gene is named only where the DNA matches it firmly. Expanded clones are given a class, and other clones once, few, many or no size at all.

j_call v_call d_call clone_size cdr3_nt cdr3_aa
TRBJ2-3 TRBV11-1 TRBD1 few TGTGCCAGTAGCTCCGGACAGGGGGCCCTTGTGTTGGCAGATACGCAGTATTTT CASSSGQGALVLADTQYF
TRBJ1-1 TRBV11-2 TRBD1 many TGTGCCAGCAGCGCGACAGGGCTCCGAACTACTGAAGCTTTCTTT CASSATGLRTTEAFF
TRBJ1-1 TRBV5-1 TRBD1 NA TGCGCCAACAGTTTGACAGGGGGGAACACTGAAGCTTTCTTT CANSLTGGNTEAFF
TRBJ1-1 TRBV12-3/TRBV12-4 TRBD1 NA TGTGCCAGCAGCCTGCGCGGACAGGGGAACACTGAAGCTTTCTTT CASSLRGQGNTEAFF
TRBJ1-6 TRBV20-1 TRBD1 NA TGCAGTGCTAGCGACAGGGGGGAGTATAATTCACCCCTCCACTTT CSASDRGEYNSPLHF
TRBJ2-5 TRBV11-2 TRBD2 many TGTGCCAGCAGCTTAAGAGTCCGGCGGGAGGGCCTAGGAAGTGAGACCCAGTACTTC CASSLRVRREGLGSETQYF
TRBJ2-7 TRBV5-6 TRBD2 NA TGTGCCAGCAGCGGACCCGGGACTACCTCCTACGAGCAGTACTTC CASSGPGTTSYEQYF
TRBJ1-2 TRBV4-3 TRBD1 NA TGCGCCAGCAGCCTACTTAACTCAGGGGGCGTCACCTTC CASSLLNSGGVTF
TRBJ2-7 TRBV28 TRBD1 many TGTGCCAGCTCATTGGGGGACAGTTCCACCCAAGACTACGAGCAGTACTTC CASSLGDSSTQDYEQYF
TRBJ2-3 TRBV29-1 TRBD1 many TGCAGCGGGATGGACAGGTTCACAGATACGCAGTATTTT CSGMDRFTDTQYF
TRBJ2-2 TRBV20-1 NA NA TGCAGTGCTAGAGTTAGGGGCCGCAACACCGGGGAGCTGTTTTTT CSARVRGRNTGELFF
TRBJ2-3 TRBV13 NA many TGTGCCAGCAGCTTAGGCCTGGCAGATACGCAGTATTTT CASSLGLADTQYF
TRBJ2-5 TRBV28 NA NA TGTGCCAGCAGTTTGCCCCCGGAGGCCCAGTACTTC CASSLPPEAQYF
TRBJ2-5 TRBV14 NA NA TGTGCCAGCAGCCCCTTCGGGGACGTCTGGGAGACCCAGTACTTC CASSPFGDVWETQYF
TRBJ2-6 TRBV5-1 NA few TGCGCCAGTACCGATAGAGAGGGAGGTGGTGGGGCCAACGTCCTGACTTTC CASTDREGGGGANVLTF
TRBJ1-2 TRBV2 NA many TGTGCCAGCAGTACGGACAGCGCTATGGTCGGCTACACCTTC CASSTDSAMVGYTF
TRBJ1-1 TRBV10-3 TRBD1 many TGTGCCATCAGAGATATGGGACAGCGCATGAACACTGAAGCTTTCTTT CAIRDMGQRMNTEAFF
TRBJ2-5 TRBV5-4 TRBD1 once TGTGCCAGCAGCAGCAGGACAGGGGAAGAGACCCAGTACTTC CASSSRTGEETQYF
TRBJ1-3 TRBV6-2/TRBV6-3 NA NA TGTGCCAGCAGCCCTACAGAAGACTCTGGAAACACCATATATTTT CASSPTEDSGNTIYF
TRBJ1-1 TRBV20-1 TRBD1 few TGCAGTGCTGAAGAGAGAGGGGGCGGAACTGAAGCTTTCTTT CSAEERGGGTEAFF
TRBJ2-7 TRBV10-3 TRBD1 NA TGTGCCATCAGTGAGCCGTCTGACAGGGCCTACGAGCAGTACTTC CAISEPSDRAYEQYF
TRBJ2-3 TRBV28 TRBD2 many TGTGCCAGCAGCCTGACTAGCGGGAGGACAGATACGCAGTATTTT CASSLTSGRTDTQYF
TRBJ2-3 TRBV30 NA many TGTGCCTGGAGTGGAATAGCGGGCACAGATACGCAGTATTTT CAWSGIAGTDTQYF
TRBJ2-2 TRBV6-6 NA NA TGTGCCAGCAGTTACTCTCGTGGGGGGACCGGGGAGCTGTTTTTT CASSYSRGGTGELFF
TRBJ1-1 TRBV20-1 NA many TGCAGGGCCCCCCCCGCGGTTAGTGGGGCTTTCTTT CRAPPAVSGAFF
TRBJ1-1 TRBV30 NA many TGTGCCTGGACCTCGGGACACATGAACACTGAAGCTTTCTTT CAWTSGHMNTEAFF
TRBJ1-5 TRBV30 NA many TGTGCCTGGAGCTCCGGGAGCGATCAGCCCCAGCATTTT CAWSSGSDQPQHF
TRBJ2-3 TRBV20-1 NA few TGCAGTGCTAGTGGGCTTTCTAGCACAGATACGCAGTATTTT CSASGLSSTDTQYF
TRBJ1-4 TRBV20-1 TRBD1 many TGCAGTGCTACGGGATCGACAGGGTCTGAAAAACTGTTTTTT CSATGSTGSEKLFF
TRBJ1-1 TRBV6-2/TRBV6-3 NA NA TGTGCCAGCAGTGGGCACCCGCCGGACACTGAAGCTTTCTTT CASSGHPPDTEAFF
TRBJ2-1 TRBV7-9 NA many TGTGCCAGCAGCTTAGTCGCCGGGAGATGGGATGAGCAGTTCTTC CASSLVAGRWDEQFF
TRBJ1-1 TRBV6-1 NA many TGTGCCAGCAGTGGGGACACCCCGAACACTGAAGCTTTCTTT CASSGDTPNTEAFF
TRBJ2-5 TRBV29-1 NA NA TGCAGCGTCCTACAGGGCGGGGAGACCCAGTACTTC CSVLQGGETQYF